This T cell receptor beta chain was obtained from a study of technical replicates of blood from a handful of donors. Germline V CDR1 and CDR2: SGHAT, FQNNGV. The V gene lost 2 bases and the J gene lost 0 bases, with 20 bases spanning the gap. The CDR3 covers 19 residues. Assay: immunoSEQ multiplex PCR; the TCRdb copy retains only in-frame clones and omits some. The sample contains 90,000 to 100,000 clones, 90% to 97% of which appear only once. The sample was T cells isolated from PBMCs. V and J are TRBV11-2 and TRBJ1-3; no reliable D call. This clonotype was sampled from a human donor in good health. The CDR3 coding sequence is TGTGCCAGCAGCTTAACCTCTTCACTACTGACGAGCTCTGGAAACACCATATATTTT. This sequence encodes CASSLTSSLLTSSGNTIYF.